This T cell receptor beta chain was recorded in a study of OX40 agonist ivuxolimab in advanced cancers. Study overall: Prior checkpoint blockade (anti-PD-1, anti-PD-L1 or anti-CTLA-4) was permitted; 35% to 50% had it. Partial response was recorded in three patients: one hepatocellular carcinoma and two cutaneous melanoma cases. Study-wide points: The investigators did not determine what antigen specificity the expanded peripheral T cells had.

Libraries were prepared by immunoSEQ multiplex PCR; TCRdb keeps only in-frame clonotypes and omits some of them. The data show some 96,000 clones, 89% seen once. In regard to this clone: Its antigen is as yet unknown.

Germline CDR1 is SGHTS and CDR2 is YDEGEE. The CDR3 is made up of 13 amino acids. The V end was cut by 4 bases, the J end by 2 bases, with 9 bases between. The chain couples TRBV5-8 to TRBJ1-1, with no clear D. The sample in question was CD4+ or CD8+ T cells sorted from blood, obtained in a trial of the OX40 agonist ivuxolimab. The origin of this receptor is an adult with an advanced solid tumor such as melanoma, head and neck, liver or kidney cancer. Written as DNA, the CDR3 is TGTGCCAGCAGCCCGGACCTTAACACTGAAGCTTTCTTT. Translated: CASSPDLNTEAFF.